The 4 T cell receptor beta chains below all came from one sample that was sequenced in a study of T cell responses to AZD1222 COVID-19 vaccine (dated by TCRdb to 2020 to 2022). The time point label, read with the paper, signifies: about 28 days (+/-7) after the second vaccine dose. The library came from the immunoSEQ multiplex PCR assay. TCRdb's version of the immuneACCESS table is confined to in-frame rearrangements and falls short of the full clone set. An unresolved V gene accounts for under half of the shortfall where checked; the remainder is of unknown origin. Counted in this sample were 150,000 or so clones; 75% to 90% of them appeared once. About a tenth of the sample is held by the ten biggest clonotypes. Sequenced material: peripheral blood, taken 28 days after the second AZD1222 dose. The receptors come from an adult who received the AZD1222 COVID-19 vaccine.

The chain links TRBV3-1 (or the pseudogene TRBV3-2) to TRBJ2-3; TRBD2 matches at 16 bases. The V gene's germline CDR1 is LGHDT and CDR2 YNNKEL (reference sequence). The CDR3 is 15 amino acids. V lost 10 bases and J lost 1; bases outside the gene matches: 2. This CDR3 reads CATGTSGRGTDTQYF. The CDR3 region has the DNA TGTGCCACAGGGACTAGCGGGAGGGGCACAGATACGCAGTATTTT.

The CDR3 coding sequence is TGTGCCAGCAGCCAGGCCTCTAGCACAGATACGCAGTATTTT. As protein: CASSQASSTDTQYF. This sequence joins TRBV3-1 (or the pseudogene TRBV3-2) and TRBJ2-3; D unclear. The V end was cut by 3 bases, the J end by 0 bases, with 7 bases between. This CDR3 has 14 residues. CDR1 is LGHDT, CDR2 YNNKEL, per germline (reference sequence).

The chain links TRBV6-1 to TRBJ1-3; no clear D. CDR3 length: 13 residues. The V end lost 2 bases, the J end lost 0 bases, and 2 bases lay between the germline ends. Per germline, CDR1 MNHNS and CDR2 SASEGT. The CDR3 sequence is CASSELSGNTIYF. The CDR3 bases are TGTGCCAGCAGTGAACTCTCTGGAAACACCATATATTTT.

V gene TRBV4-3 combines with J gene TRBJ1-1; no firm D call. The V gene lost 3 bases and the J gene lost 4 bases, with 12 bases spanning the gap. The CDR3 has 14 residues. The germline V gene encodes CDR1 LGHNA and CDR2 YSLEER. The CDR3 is CASSQQERGTEAFF. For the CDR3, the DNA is TGCGCCAGCAGCCAGCAGGAGCGCGGCACTGAAGCTTTCTTT.